The present T cell receptor beta chain was sequenced within a study of blood T cell repertoires in COVID-19. Study in general: The study drew acute and convalescent COVID-19 samples from the United States, Italy and Spain. In each case, the material was cDNA or gDNA derived from T cells, B-cell-depleted T cells, or PBMCs.

With 6 bases removed from V and 6 bases from J, the gap between germline ends came to 23 bases. The CDR3 runs 16 residues. The germline gives CDR1 KGHSH, CDR2 LQKENI. Sequencing used immunoSEQ multiplex PCR; TCRdb keeps in-frame clones, though not all of them. The repertoire has fewer than 250,000 clones, 86% of them found once; the top ten carry 0.78%. The sequence derives from a woman in her 70s with acute or convalescent COVID-19. The sequenced sample consisted of peripheral blood. The chain has TRBV18 and TRBJ1-1; perhaps TRBD1 as D (6 bases). The CDR3 spells CASSPSHRPTGSEAFF. CDR3 DNA sequence: TGTGCCAGCTCCCCAAGTCATCGTCCAACAGGGTCTGAAGCTTTCTTT.